The subject of this entry is one T cell receptor beta chain. MiXCR, applied by TCRdb to the 5' RACE reads, yields one record per CDR3 protein. The repertoire includes some 1,600,000 distinct CDR3 sequences, roughly a third of them detected once, and about 0.25% sits in the top ten. These data are taken from a study of identical twins. This CDR3 has 13 amino acids. CDR1 DFQATT and CDR2 SNEGSKA come from the germline V gene (reference sequence). V lost 3 bases and J 7 bases, leaving 10 bases between the germline ends. The chain joins TRBV20-1 to TRBJ1-6; maybe TRBD1 (5 bases). Sequenced input: cord blood. The source is a newborn girl in good health. The CDR3 here is CSASGTINSPLHF. The CDR3 nucleotides are TGCAGTGCTAGCGGGACGATCAATTCACCCCTCCACTTT.